The entry below describes one TCR beta chain. Germline-derived CDR1 and CDR2 are MDHEN and SYDVKM. CDR3 length: 15 amino acids. The junction had 6 bases not matched to a gene; V was cut back by 6 bases and J by 4 bases. Sequencing was performed with immunoSEQ multiplex PCR; in TCRdb, only in-frame clones are kept and a portion is missing. This sample has fewer than 700,000 clones; approximately 88% occur once, and the top ten carry 0.01%. The data were obtained in a study of shared T cell receptors in the human thymus. The same data also went into a second study, on human thymus T cells. That source notes: Gene usage for V and J segments appeared biased in thymic and blood repertoires. Related studies found that unrelated individuals share highly overlapping thymic repertoires.

The TCR was taken from a boy under two years old with a congenital heart defect. The V and J genes are TRBV28 and TRBJ2-3, with 11 bases fitting TRBD1. The sequenced sample consisted of thymocytes. CDR3 DNA: TGTGCCAGCAGCCCCCGGGACAGGGGGGCAGATACGCAGTATTTT. Protein: CASSPRDRGADTQYF.